Following are 4 T cell receptor beta chains from one sample sequenced in a study of Ad26.COV2.S vaccination and SARS-CoV-2 variants. This sample's treatment: around 19 received Ad26.COV2.S at low or high dose, single or two shots; roughly five received placebo; per-sample allocation not given. Collection of the samples took place on day 63 after the first injection of vaccine or placebo. TCRdb's table, derived via immunoSEQ multiplex PCR, lists solely in-frame clones and lacks some. This sample has about 350,000 clones, with 80% to 90% found just once. The source was peripheral blood, collected in a trial of Ad26.COV2.S vaccine versus placebo. These receptors originate from a person aged 18-65 years who received the Ad26.COV2.S COVID-19 vaccine or a placebo.

The chain links TRBV18 to TRBJ2-5; D is unclear. V was pared by 0 bases and J by 5 bases, with 10 bases between. Looked up from germline, CDR1 is KGHSH and CDR2 is LQKENI. The CDR3 is 14 amino acids. For the CDR3, the DNA is TGTGCCAGCTCACCACCCGTCGTGTCGGAGACCCAGTACTTC. Translating gives CASSPPVVSETQYF.

The CDR3 coding sequence is TGCGCCAGCAGAGCAAGAACAGGGAACACTGAAGCTTTCTTT. This codes for CASRARTGNTEAFF. The chain recombines TRBV5-1 with TRBJ1-1; D is perhaps TRBD1 (5 bases). The CDR3 extends over 14 amino acids. CDR1 and CDR2 from the germline V gene are SGHRS and YFSETQ. Trimming removed 5 bases at V and 1 base at J, with 12 bases between.

This chain uses TRBV3-1 (or the pseudogene TRBV3-2) with TRBJ2-7; D gene ambiguous. The CDR3 spans 15 residues. Trimming shortened V by 1 base and J by 3 bases, and 13 bases separated the two germline ends. CDR1 is LGHDT and CDR2 is YNNKEL in the germline V gene (reference sequence). The CDR3 region has the DNA TGTGCCAGCAGCCAAGTAGAGGTAGGGTTCTACGAGCAGTACTTC. It translates to CASSQVEVGFYEQYF.

Written as DNA, the CDR3 is TGTGCCAGCAACCCACAGAGCTCCTATAATTCACCCCTCCACTTT. Translation: CASNPQSSYNSPLHF. V usage is TRBV28 and J usage is TRBJ1-6; no clear D. V was cut by 7 bases and J by 0 bases, with 10 bases left in between. Germline-derived CDR1 and CDR2 are MDHEN and SYDVKM. The CDR3 covers 15 residues.